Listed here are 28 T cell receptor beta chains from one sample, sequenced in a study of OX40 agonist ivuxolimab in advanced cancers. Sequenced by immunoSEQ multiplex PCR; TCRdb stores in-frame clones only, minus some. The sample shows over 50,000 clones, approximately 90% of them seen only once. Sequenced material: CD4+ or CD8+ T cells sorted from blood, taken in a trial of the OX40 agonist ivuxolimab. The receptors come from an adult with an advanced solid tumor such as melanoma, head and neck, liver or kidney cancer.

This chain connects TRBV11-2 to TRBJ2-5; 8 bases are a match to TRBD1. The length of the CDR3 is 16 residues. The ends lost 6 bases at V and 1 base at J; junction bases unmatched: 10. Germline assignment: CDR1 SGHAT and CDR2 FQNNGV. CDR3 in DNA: TGTGCCAGCAGTCCCGACAGGGGAAATTTCCAAGAGACCCAGTACTTC. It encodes CASSPDRGNFQETQYF.

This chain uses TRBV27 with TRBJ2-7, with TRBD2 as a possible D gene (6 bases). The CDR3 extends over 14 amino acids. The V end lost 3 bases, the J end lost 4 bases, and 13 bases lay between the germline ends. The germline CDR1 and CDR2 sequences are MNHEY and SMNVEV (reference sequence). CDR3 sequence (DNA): TGTGCCAGCAGTTTCCGTGGACTAACTTACGAGCAGTACTTC. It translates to CASSFRGLTYEQYF.

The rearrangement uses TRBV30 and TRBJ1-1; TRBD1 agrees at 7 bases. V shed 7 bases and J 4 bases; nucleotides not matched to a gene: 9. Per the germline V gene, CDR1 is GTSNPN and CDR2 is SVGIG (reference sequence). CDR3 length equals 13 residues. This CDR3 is CASIGTVTTEAFF. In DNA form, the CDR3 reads TGTGCCTCAATCGGGACAGTAACCACTGAAGCTTTCTTT. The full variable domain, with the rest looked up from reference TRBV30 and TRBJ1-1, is SQTIHQWPATLVQPVGSPLSLECTVEGTSNPNLYWYRQAAGRGLQLLFYSVGIGQISSEVPQNLSASRPQDRQFILSSKKLLLSDSGFYLCASIGTVTTEAFFGQGTRLTVV.

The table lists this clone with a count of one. The CDR3 DNA sequence: TGTGCCAGCAGTACCGGGACAGGGGATCAGCCCCAGCATTTT. Protein product: CASSTGTGDQPQHF. The V call is TRBV6-6, the J call TRBJ1-5; 10 bases match TRBD1. The CDR3 sequence is 14 residues long. The germline gives CDR1 MNHNY, CDR2 SVGAGI (reference sequence). Unmatched junction bases numbered 3, after V lost 5 bases and J lost 5 bases.

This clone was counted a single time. CDR3 region: CASSPTNTGELFF. The CDR3 DNA reads as TGTGCCAGCAGTCCAACGAACACCGGGGAGCTGTTTTTT. This rearrangement joins TRBV11-2 to TRBJ2-2; D gene uncertain. CDR3 length equals 13 residues. Germline V gives CDR1 SGHAT, CDR2 FQNNGV. V gave up 6 bases and J gave up 0 bases, with 5 bases separating them.

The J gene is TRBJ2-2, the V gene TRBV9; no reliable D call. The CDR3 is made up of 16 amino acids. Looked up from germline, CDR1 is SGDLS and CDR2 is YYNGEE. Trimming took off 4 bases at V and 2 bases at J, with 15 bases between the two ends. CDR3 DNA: TGTGCCAGCAGCATACGGACCAACCTCAACACCGGGGAGCTGTTTTTT. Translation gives CASSIRTNLNTGELFF.

The CDR3 DNA reads as TGTGCCAGCAGCTTAACCCAGACAGGGATCCTCCTCTACGAGCAGTACTTC. This codes for CASSLTQTGILLYEQYF. The V and J genes are TRBV7-8 and TRBJ2-7; 7 nucleotides align to TRBD1. The CDR3 length is 17 residues. Germline assignment: CDR1 SGHVS and CDR2 FQNEAQ. V lost 2 bases and J lost 3; bases outside the gene matches: 13.

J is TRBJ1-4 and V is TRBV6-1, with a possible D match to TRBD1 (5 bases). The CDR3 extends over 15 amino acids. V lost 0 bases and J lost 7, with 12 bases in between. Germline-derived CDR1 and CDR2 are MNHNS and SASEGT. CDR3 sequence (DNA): TGTGCCAGCAGTGAAGCGTACGGGGCGGGTGAAAAACTGTTTTTT. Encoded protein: CASSEAYGAGEKLFF.

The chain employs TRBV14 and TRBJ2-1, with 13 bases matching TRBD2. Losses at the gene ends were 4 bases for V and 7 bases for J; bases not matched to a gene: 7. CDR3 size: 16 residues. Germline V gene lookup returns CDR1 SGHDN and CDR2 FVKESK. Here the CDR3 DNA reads TGTGCCAGCAGCCTTACCGGGACTAGCGGGGTTAATGAGCAGTTCTTC. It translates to CASSLTGTSGVNEQFF.

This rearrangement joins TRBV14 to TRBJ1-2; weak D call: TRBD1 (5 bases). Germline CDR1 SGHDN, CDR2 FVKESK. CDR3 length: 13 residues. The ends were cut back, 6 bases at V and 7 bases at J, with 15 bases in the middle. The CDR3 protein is CASSGSGDSGYTF. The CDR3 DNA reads TGTGCCAGCAGTGGCAGCGGGGACTCTGGCTACACCTTC.

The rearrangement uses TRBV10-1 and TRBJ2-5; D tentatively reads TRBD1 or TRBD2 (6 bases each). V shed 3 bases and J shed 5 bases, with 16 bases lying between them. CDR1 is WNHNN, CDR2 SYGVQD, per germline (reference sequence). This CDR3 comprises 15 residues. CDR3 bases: TGCGCCAGCAGTGATATAGGGGGGCCTGGGGAGACCCAGTACTTC. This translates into CASSDIGGPGETQYF.

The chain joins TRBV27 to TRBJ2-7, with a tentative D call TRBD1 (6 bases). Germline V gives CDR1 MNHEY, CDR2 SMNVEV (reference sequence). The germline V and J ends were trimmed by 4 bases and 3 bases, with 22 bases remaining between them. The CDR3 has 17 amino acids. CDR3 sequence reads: CASSSPRPQGTRYEQYF. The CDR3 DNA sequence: TGTGCCAGCAGTTCACCGCGACCCCAGGGGACCCGCTACGAGCAGTACTTC.

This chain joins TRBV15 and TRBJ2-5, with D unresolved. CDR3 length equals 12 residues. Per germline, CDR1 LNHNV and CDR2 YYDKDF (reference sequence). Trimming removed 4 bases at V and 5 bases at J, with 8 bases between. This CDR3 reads CATSTEAETQYF. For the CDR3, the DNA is TGTGCCACCAGCACAGAGGCGGAGACCCAGTACTTC.

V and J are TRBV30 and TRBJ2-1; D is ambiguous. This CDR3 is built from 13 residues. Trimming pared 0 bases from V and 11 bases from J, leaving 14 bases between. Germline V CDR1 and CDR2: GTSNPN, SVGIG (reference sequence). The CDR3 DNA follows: TGTGCCTGGAGTGTAGAGGATGGTACTCAGCAGTTCTTC. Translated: CAWSVEDGTQQFF.

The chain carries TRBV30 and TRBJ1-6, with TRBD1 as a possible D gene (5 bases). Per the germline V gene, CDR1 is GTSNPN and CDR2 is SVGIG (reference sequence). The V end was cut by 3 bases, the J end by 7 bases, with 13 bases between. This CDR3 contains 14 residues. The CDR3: CAWREGAQNSPLHF. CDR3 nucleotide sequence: TGTGCCTGGAGAGAAGGGGCGCAGAATTCACCCCTCCACTTT. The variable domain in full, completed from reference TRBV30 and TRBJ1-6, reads SQTIHQWPATLVQPVGSPLSLECTVEGTSNPNLYWYRQAAGRGLQLLFYSVGIGQISSEVPQNLSASRPQDRQFILSSKKLLLSDSGFYLCAWREGAQNSPLHFGNGTRLTVT.

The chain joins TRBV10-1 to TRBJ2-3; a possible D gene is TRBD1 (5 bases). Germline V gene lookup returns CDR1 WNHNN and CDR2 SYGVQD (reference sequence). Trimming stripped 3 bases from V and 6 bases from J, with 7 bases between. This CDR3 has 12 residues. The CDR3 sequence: CASSDHRDTQYF. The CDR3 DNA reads TGCGCCAGCAGTGATCACAGGGATACGCAGTATTTT.

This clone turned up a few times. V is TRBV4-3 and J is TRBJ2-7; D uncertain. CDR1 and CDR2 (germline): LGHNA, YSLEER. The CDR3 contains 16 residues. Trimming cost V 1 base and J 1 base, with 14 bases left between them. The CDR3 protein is CASSQGLDSPSYEQYF. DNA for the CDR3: TGCGCCAGCAGCCAAGGGCTCGACTCCCCTTCCTACGAGCAGTACTTC.

The CDR3, as DNA: TGTGCCAGCAGCTTGGACAGGCTAAGGTGGTACTTC. Its protein is CASSLDRLRWYF. V gene TRBV5-4 combines with J gene TRBJ2-7, with D perhaps matching TRBD1 (5 bases). Germline lookup yields CDR1 SGHNT and CDR2 YYREEE (reference sequence). The CDR3 totals 12 residues. Trimming removed 0 bases at V and 12 bases at J, with 13 bases between.

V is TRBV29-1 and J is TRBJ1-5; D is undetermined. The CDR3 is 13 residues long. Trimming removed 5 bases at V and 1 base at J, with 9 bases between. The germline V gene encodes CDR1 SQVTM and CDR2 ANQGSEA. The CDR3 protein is CSVKRGSNQPQHF. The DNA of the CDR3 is TGCAGCGTTAAAAGAGGGAGCAATCAGCCCCAGCATTTT.

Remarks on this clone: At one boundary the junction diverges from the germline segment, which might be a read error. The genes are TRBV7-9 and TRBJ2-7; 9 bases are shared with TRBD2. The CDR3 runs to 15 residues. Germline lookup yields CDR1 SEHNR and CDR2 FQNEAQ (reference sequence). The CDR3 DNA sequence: TGTGCCAGCAGCTTTTCGGGACTAGCTTCCTCCGAGCAGTACTTC. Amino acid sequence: CASSFSGLASSEQYF.

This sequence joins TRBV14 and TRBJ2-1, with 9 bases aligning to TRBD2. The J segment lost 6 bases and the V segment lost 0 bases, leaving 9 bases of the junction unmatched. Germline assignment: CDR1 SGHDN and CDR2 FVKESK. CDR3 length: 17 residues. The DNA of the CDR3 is TGTGCCAGCAGCCAAGATCGCCTAGCGGGGTTTTTCAATGAGCAGTTCTTC. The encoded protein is CASSQDRLAGFFNEQFF. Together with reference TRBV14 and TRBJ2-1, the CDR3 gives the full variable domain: EAGVTQFPSHSVIEKGQTVTLRCDPISGHDNLYWYRRVMGKEIKFLLHFVKESKQDESGMPNNRFLAERTGGTYSTLKVQPAELEDSGVYFCASSQDRLAGFFNEQFFGPGTRLTVL.

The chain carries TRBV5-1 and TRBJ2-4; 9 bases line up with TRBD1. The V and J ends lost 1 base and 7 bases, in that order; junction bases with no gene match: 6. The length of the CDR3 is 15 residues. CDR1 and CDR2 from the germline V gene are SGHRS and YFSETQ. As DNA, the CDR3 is TGCGCCAGCAGCTTGACACCGGGACAGGGTAACATTCAGTACTTC. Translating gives CASSLTPGQGNIQYF.

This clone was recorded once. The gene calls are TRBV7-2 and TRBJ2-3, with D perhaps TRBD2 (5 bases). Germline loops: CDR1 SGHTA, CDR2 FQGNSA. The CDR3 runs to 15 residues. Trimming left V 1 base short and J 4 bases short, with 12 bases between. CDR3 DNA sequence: TGTGCCAGCAGCTTAGGCTCGCGGGCGCCAGATACGCAGTATTTT. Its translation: CASSLGSRAPDTQYF.

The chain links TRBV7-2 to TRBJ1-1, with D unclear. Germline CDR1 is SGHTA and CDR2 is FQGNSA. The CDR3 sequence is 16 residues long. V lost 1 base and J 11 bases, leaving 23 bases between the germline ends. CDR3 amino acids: CASSLGFDSIFDLAFF. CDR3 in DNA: TGTGCCAGCAGCTTAGGTTTCGACTCGATTTTTGACCTGGCTTTCTTT.

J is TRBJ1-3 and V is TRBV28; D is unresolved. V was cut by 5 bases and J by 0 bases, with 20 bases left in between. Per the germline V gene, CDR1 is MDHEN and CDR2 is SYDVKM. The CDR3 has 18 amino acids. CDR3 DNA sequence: TGTGCCAGCAGTGTTTTTTTGGGCAGCTCCTACTCTGGAAACACCATATATTTT. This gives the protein CASSVFLGSSYSGNTIYF.

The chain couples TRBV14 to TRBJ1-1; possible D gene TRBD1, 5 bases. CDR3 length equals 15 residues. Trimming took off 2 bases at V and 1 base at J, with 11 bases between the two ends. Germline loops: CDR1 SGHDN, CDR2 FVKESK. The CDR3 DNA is TGTGCCAGCAGCCAATCGGGACGGAGGAACACTGAAGCTTTCTTT. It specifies CASSQSGRRNTEAFF.

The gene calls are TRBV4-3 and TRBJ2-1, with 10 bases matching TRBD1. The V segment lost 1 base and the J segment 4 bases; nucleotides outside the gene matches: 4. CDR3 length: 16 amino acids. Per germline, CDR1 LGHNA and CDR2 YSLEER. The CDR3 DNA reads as TGCGCCAGCAGCCAAGGGGACAGGGGTTTGTACAATGAGCAGTTCTTC. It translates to CASSQGDRGLYNEQFF.

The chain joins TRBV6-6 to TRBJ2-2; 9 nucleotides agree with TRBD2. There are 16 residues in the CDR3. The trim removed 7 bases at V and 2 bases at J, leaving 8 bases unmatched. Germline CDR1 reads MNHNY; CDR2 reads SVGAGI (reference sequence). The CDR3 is CASTSPGLANTGELFF. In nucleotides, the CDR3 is TGTGCCAGCACGTCGCCGGGACTAGCTAACACCGGGGAGCTGTTTTTT.